These 10 T cell receptor beta chains came from one sample sequenced in a study of identical twins. Using its own MiXCR run on the 5' RACE reads, TCRdb lists one record per CDR3 protein. This table holds more than 650,000 distinct CDR3 sequences, 5.5% to 7.5% found once. Material for sequencing was naive T cells sorted from blood. The origin of the receptors is a young man in good health.

This clonotype was counted ten times or more. The chain employs TRBV5-1 and TRBJ2-1; D ambiguous. Germline assignment: CDR1 SGHRS and CDR2 YFSETQ. This CDR3 has 12 residues. The ends were cut back, 1 base at V and 12 bases at J, with 11 bases in the middle. The CDR3 region is CASSLSWSLQFF. The DNA of the CDR3 is TGCGCCAGCAGCTTGTCCTGGAGTCTGCAGTTCTTC.

In this sample, this clonotype turned up a few times. The chain combines TRBV24-1 with TRBJ1-1; D is perhaps TRBD1 (5 bases). The germline CDR1 and CDR2 sequences are KGHDR and SFDVKD. The V gene lost 0 bases and the J gene lost 12 bases, with 13 bases spanning the gap. This CDR3 region has 13 residues. The chain's CDR3 is CATSDLWGERPFF. CDR3 nucleotide sequence: TGTGCCACCAGTGATTTGTGGGGCGAAAGACCTTTCTTT.

In this sample, this clonotype turned up a few times. This chain connects TRBV5-1 to TRBJ2-2, with TRBD2 matching 9 bases. The CDR3 covers 16 residues. With 4 bases clipped from V and 4 bases from J, the junction kept 8 bases outside the gene matches. CDR1 is SGHRS, CDR2 YFSETQ, per germline. CDR3 DNA: TGCGCCAGCAGCCCGGGCGGGAGGGCCGGCACCGGGGAGCTGTTTTTT. Its translation: CASSPGGRAGTGELFF.

In this sample, this clonotype turned up a few times. DNA for the CDR3: TGTGCCAGCAGTTACCTAGCGGGATCAGTCTACAATGAGCAGTTCTTC. Translated, it gives CASSYLAGSVYNEQFF. The V gene is TRBV6-5, the J gene TRBJ2-1, with 9 bases matching TRBD2. V lost 2 bases to trimming and J lost 3 bases; unmatched junction nucleotides: 5. The CDR3 totals 16 residues. Germline-derived CDR1 and CDR2 are MNHEY and SVGAGI.

This clonotype has just a few counts. V is TRBV20-1 and J is TRBJ2-7; TRBD2 agrees at 9 bases. V trimming: 1 base; J trimming: 5 bases; junction bases outside the gene matches: 12. CDR1 is DFQATT and CDR2 is SNEGSKA in the germline V gene (reference sequence). CDR3 size: 16 residues. CDR3 DNA: TGCAGTGCTAGAGGACCCTCGAGCGGGAGGCTGAACGAGCAGTACTTC. Encoded protein: CSARGPSSGRLNEQYF.

The genes are TRBV5-1 and TRBJ2-7, with 9 positions matching TRBD2. The CDR3 covers 15 residues. CDR1 and CDR2 from the germline V gene are SGHRS and YFSETQ. The V gene end was trimmed by 5 bases and the J gene end by 3 bases; junction bases not matched to a gene: 9. The CDR3 nucleotides are TGCGCCAGCAGGAATCGGACTAGCGTGGGCTACGAGCAGTACTTC. It is translated as CASRNRTSVGYEQYF.

There are many counts of this clonotype. This chain connects TRBV5-4 to TRBJ2-1; no reliable D call. This CDR3 comprises 13 residues. Germline assignment: CDR1 SGHNT and CDR2 YYREEE (reference sequence). Trimming left V 0 bases short and J 16 bases short, with 17 bases between. The CDR3 DNA reads as TGTGCCAGCAGCTTGGGATATCGGCAGGAGAACTTCTTC. Amino acid sequence: CASSLGYRQENFF.

This chain connects TRBV4-3 to TRBJ2-4; 16 bases match TRBD2. The V and J ends lost 3 bases and 6 bases, in that order; junction bases with no gene match: 8. The CDR3 spans 18 residues. The germline CDR1 and CDR2 sequences are LGHNA and YSLEER. The CDR3: CASSQAGTSGRAANIQYF. The CDR3 DNA reads as TGCGCCAGCAGCCAGGCCGGGACTAGCGGGAGGGCCGCAAACATTCAGTACTTC.

This clonotype was counted at least ten times. The chain recombines TRBV20-1 with TRBJ1-4; weak D call: TRBD1 (5 bases). Trimming left V 4 bases short and J 8 bases short, with 11 bases between. This CDR3 is built from 12 residues. Looked up from germline, CDR1 is DFQATT and CDR2 is SNEGSKA (reference sequence). The CDR3 spells CSATDRAEKLFF. The DNA for the CDR3 is TGCAGTGCTACCGACAGAGCCGAAAAACTGTTTTTT.

The chain uses TRBV5-1 and TRBJ2-7; D is unclear. V lost 0 bases to trimming and J lost 3 bases, with 10 bases between them. Germline CDR1 SGHRS, CDR2 YFSETQ. The CDR3 loop spans 14 amino acids. CDR3 DNA: TGCGCCAGCAGCTTGGCTCCGGAGAACTACGAGCAGTACTTC. Its translation is CASSLAPENYEQYF.